Described below is a single TCR beta chain sequence and its context. Its antigen specificity is not known. Sequencing ends 3 residues short of the CDR3 end; the germline J gene provides the rest. Germline trimming amounts to 0 bases on V and 5 bases on J, with 9 as the count of junction bases outside the gene matches. The CDR3 goes from the cysteine to the phenylalanine over 15 residues. Sequencing covers 36 bases of the CDR3, shown here with the frame starting at base 1. According to the germline V gene (reference sequence), CDR1 reads DFQATT and CDR2 reads SNEGSKA. This record belongs to a study of T cells in women clearing cervical HPV infection listed by TCRdb under 2018. Some background on the complete study: The cases were 20 to 30 women with histologically confirmed HPV16-related CIN3 or worse, and 2 of those women had invasive cancers. Nested within Costa Rica's Guanacaste HPV Natural History Study, an exploratory proof-of-principle case-control study compared TCR repertoires across cervical HPV16 outcomes. Cases and controls were matched on age within five years and on year of sample collection. For cases, the median interval between lesion detection and blood sampling was around 140 days, with an interquartile range of roughly 80 to 200 days. In the parent cohort, 8,500 to 12,000 women aged 18 or older were enrolled in Guanacaste, Costa Rica, during about 1993 to 1994 and were followed for seven years. HLA typing was available for only a few women, so HLA type could not be excluded as a confounder. The controls were about 25 women whose single incident HPV16 infection cleared within 12 months with no development of precancer or cancer. Quality controls consisted of five blinded duplicates per group, for a total of approximately 60 samples made up of roughly 50 participants and ten or so replicates. Blood from cases was collected at the visit where the lesion was first found, while blood from controls was collected once the infection could no longer be detected. Median age was approximately 30 years in cases versus just over 37 in controls, and baseline characteristics did not differ significantly.

Every participant had a single incident cervical HPV16 infection, and women with prevalent HPV16 infections were excluded. Cervical HPV DNA was detected by MY09/MY11 PCR, and genotyping was performed by dot-blot hybridization. About 15 mL of heparinized blood were centrifuged, and the buffy coat was split into aliquots, frozen at -30 degrees C, and then kept at -80 degrees C. QIAGEN kits were used to extract genomic DNA from the buffy coat specimens. The immunoSEQ assay used multiplex PCR to amplify TCR beta CDR3 regions from an average of approximately 1,200 ng of genomic DNA per sample. The assay corrected primer bias using a complete synthetic TCR repertoire to establish an amplification baseline. The amplicons were sequenced on the Illumina platform. The authors' analysis ran thus. Sequences were error-corrected by clustering with frequency ratios and a modified nearest-neighbor algorithm, then analyzed in the immunoSEQ Analyzer with IMGT gene definitions. At each rarefaction depth, TCR richness and evenness were averaged across 20 rarefaction repeats, and samples with fewer sequences than that depth were excluded. V, D and J gene relative abundances were compared between groups with Wilcoxon rank sum tests, applying FDR correction. Blinded duplicates gave an intraclass correlation of about 96% for TCR richness and an average of around 83% across 66 gene segments. TCRdb took over this immuneACCESS table, retaining in-frame rearrangements with V and J assigned. Such tables are incomplete; in checked studies, under half of the missing clones stem from an unresolved V gene, and the remainder is unexplained. V and J calls and clone size are given by that table; D and trimming were obtained from the DNA. The sample's table covers about 36,000 clones. The ten largest clones add up to about 1.5% of the sample.

Study-level results and caveats: CIN3+ cases had significantly higher TCR repertoire richness than controls across sequencing depths, but evenness did not differ between the groups. Because the number of T cells in each sample was unknown, differences in richness could reflect differing T-cell content rather than repertoire biology. Random forest classifiers that combined richness and V gene abundances separated cases from controls with an estimated AUC of under 0.85. Lower TRBV6-7 relative abundance was observed in cases than in controls (around 0.1% versus 0.15%; Bonferroni P = 0.0008). The cross-sectional design could not show whether associations preceded infection or resulted from it; effector/memory subsets and HPV-specific T cells were not isolated.

The chain couples TRBV20-1 to TRBJ2-5; the central 7 bases match TRBD2. This receptor was obtained from a woman aged 18 to 75 with a cervical HPV16 infection that either progressed to CIN3+ or cleared (not recorded which). The specimen sequenced was blood buffy coat. CDR3 loop: CSARDRGRVRETQYF. The sequenced part of the CDR3 DNA is TGCAGTGCTAGAGATCGGGGGAGGGTGCGGGAGACC.